This T cell receptor (beta chain) originates from a study of T-cell reconstitution after alpha-beta-depleted transplantation in children. Study results and caveats: Diversity and T-cell counts at one year after transplant derived mostly from new T cells. Expanded clones from the graft, numbering several hundred, reportedly supplied alpha-beta T cells about two months after transplant. There were some patients whose high TCRbeta diversity at day 60 came from surviving recipient T cells and thymic progenitors.

From germline, CDR1 is SGHVS and CDR2 FNYEAQ. J gave up 0 bases and V 10 bases, and 7 bases lay outside the gene matches. This CDR3 spans 15 amino acids. On this clonotype itself: Its antigen is still unknown.

Using unique molecular identifiers, the investigators prepared the TCRbeta library. MiXCR, run by TCRdb on the PCR reads, gives a single entry per CDR3 protein. The top ten hold approximately 5% of the sample, which has 900,000 or so distinct CDR3 sequences, roughly 15% seen once. The genes are TRBV7-6 and TRBJ2-3; the match to TRBD2 covers 10 bases. The origin of this receptor is a male patient younger than 18 who had a stem cell transplant for acute lymphoblastic leukemia, so the T cells may come from the graft donor. This specimen was PBMCs, mostly from graft donor cells, taken 360 days after TCRalphabeta/CD19-depleted stem cell transplant. DNA for the CDR3: TGTGCCACCCTGCTAGCGGGAGACAGCACAGATACGCAGTATTTT. It translates to CATLLAGDSTDTQYF.